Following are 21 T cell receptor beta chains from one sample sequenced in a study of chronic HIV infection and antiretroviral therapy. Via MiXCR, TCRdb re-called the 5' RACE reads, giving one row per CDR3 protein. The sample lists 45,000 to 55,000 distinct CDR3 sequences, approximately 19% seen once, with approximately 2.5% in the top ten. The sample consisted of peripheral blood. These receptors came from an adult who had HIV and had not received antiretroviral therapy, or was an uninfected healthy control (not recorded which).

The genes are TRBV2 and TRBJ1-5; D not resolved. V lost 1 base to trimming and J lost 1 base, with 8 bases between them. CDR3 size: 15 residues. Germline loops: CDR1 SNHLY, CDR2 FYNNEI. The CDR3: CASSEDRISNQPQHF. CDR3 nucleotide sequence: TGTGCCAGCAGTGAAGACAGAATCAGCAATCAGCCCCAGCATTTT.

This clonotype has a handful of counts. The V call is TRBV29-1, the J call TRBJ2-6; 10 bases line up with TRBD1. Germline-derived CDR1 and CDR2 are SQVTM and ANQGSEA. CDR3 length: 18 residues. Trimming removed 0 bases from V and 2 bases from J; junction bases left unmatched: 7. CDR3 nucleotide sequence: TGCAGCGTTGAAGATTGGGACAGGGGTACGCCTGGGGCCAACGTCCTGACTTTC. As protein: CSVEDWDRGTPGANVLTF.

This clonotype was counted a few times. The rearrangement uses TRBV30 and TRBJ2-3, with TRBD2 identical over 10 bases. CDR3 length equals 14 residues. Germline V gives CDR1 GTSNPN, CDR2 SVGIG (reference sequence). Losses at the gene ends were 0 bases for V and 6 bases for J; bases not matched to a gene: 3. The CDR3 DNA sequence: TGTGCCTGGAGTGTAGGACTAGCGGTTGATACGCAGTATTTT. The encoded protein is CAWSVGLAVDTQYF.

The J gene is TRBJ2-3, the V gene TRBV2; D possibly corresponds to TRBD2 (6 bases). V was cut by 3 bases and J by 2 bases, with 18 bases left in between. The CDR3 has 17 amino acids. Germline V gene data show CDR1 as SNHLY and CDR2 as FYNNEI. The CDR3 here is CASSDTPGTLLTDTQYF. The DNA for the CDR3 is TGTGCCAGCAGTGACACCCCCGGGACTCTTCTCACAGATACGCAGTATTTT.

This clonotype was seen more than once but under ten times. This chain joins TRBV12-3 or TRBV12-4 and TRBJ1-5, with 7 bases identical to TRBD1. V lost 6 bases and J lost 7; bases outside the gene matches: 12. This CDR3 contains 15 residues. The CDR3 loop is CASSPFRRGLQPQHF. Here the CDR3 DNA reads TGTGCCAGCAGCCCTTTCCGCAGGGGGTTACAGCCCCAGCATTTT.

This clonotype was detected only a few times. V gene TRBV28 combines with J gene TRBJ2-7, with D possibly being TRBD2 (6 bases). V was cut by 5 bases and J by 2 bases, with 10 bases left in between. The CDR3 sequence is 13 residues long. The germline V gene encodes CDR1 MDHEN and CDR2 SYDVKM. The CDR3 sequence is CASSAGRPYEQYF. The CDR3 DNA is TGTGCCAGCAGTGCGGGACGGCCCTACGAGCAGTACTTC.

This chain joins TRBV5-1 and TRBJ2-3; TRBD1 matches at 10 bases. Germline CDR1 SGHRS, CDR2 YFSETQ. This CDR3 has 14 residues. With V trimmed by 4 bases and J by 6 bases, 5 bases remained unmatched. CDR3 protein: CASSRDRGSDTQYF. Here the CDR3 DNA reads TGCGCCAGCAGCCGGGACAGGGGATCCGATACGCAGTATTTT.

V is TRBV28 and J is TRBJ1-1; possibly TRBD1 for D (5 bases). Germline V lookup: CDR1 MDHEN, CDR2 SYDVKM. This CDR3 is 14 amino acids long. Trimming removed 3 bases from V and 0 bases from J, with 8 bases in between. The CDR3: CASSLGPLNTEAFF. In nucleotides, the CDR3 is TGTGCCAGCAGTTTGGGACCTTTGAACACTGAAGCTTTCTTT.

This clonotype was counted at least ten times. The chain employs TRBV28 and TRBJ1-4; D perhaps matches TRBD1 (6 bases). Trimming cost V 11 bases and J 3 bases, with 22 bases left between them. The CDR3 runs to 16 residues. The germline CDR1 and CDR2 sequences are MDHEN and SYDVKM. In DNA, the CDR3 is TGTGCCTGCGTACAGGGTGGGCCGCGAGCTAATGAAAAACTGTTTTTT. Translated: CACVQGGPRANEKLFF. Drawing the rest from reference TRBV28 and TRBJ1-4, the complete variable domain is DVKVTQSSRYLVKRTGEKVFLECVQDMDHENMFWYRQDPGLGLRLIYFSYDVKMKEKGDIPEGYSVSREKKERFSLILESASTNQTSMYLCACVQGGPRANEKLFFGSGTQLSVL.

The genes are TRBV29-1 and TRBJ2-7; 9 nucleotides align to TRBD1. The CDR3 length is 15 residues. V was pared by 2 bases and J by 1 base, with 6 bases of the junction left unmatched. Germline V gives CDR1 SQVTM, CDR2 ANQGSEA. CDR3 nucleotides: TGCAGCGTTGAAATCTTGGGGACAGGGTCCTACGAGCAGTACTTC. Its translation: CSVEILGTGSYEQYF.

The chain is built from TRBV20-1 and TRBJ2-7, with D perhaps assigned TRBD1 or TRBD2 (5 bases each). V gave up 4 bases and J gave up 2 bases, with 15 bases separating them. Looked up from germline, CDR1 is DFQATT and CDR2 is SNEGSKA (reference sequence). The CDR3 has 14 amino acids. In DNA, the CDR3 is TGCAGTGCTACTCCCGGGACCTCTCCCTACGAGCAGTACTTC. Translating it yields CSATPGTSPYEQYF.

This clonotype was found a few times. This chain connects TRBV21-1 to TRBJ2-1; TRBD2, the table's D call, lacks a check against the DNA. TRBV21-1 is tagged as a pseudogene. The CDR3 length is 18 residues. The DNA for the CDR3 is TGTGCCAGCAGCAAAGCGCTTAGGGTGGCCCTTACCTACAATGAGCAGTTCTTC. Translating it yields CASSKALRVALTYNEQFF.

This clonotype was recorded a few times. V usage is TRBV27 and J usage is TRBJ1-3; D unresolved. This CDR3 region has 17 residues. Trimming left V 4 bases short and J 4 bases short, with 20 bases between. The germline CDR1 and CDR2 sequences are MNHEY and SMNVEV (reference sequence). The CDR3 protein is CASSYKPPQGPGNTIYF. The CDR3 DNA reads TGTGCCAGCAGTTACAAACCCCCCCAAGGGCCCGGAAACACCATATATTTT.

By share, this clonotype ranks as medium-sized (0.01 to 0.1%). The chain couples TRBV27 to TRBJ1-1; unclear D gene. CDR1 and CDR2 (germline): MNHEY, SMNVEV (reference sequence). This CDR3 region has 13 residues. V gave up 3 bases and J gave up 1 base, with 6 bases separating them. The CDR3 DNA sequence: TGTGCCAGCAGTTTCAAGACGAACACTGAAGCTTTCTTT. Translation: CASSFKTNTEAFF.

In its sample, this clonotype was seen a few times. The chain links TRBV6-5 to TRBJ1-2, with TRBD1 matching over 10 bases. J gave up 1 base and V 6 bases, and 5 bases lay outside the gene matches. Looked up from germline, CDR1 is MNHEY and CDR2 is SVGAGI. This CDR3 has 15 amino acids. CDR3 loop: CASSPGTGDNYGYTF. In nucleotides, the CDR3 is TGTGCCAGCAGCCCTGGGACAGGGGATAACTATGGCTACACCTTC.

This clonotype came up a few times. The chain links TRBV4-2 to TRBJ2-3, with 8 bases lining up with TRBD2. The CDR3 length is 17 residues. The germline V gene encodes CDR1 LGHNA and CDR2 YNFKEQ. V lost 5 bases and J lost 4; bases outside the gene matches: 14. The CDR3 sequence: CASSSQPLAGGSDTQYF. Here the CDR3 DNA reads TGTGCCAGCAGCTCCCAACCTCTGGCGGGAGGATCAGATACGCAGTATTTT.

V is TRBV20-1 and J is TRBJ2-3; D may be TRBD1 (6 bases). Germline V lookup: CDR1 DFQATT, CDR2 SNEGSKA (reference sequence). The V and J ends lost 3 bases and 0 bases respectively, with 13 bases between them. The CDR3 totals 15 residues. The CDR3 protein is CSARGARGSTDTQYF. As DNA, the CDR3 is TGCAGTGCTAGGGGGGCAAGGGGTAGCACAGATACGCAGTATTTT.

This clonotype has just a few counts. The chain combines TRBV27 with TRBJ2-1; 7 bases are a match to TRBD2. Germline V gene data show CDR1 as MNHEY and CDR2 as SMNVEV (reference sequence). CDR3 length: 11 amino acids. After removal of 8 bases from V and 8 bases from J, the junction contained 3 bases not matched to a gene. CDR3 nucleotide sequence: TGTGCCAGCGGGGGGGAAGATGAGCAGTTCTTC. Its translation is CASGGEDEQFF.

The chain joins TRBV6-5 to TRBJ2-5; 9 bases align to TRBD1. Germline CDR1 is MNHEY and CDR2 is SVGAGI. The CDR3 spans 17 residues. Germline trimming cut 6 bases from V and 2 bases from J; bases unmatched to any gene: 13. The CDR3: CASSPHPRTGVQETQYF. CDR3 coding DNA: TGTGCCAGCAGCCCTCATCCCCGGACAGGGGTACAAGAGACCCAGTACTTC.

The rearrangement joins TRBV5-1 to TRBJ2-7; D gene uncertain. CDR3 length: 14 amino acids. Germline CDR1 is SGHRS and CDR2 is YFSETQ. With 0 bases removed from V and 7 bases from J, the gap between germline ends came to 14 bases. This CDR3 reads CASSLVGSNVEQYF. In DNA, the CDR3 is TGCGCCAGCAGCTTGGTAGGGTCTAATGTGGAGCAGTACTTC.

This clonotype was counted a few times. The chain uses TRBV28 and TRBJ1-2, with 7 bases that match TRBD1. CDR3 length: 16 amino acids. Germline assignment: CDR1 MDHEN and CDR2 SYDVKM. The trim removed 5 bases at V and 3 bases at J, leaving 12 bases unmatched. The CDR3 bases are TGTGCCAGCAGTCGATCCGGACAGGCGGGGTACTATGGCTACACCTTC. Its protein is CASSRSGQAGYYGYTF.